This T cell receptor (beta chain) comes out of a study of cytomegalovirus exposure and HLA in healthy donors. Comments on this clone: The junction and the germline gene differ at one end; a read error may be behind it.

The germline gives CDR1 SEHNR, CDR2 FQNEAQ (reference sequence). The CDR3 has 16 residues. Both 60 Vbeta primers and 13 Jbeta primers went into the PCR. Method: immunoSEQ multiplex PCR; TCRdb's copy keeps in-frame clones and lacks some. The sample yields a few hundred thousand clones, 65% to 75% seen once. This TCR was recovered from a woman younger than 45 in good health and CMV-seronegative. The chain has TRBV7-9 and TRBJ2-7; 11 bases are a match to TRBD1. Source material: PBMCs. The DNA for the CDR3 is TGTTCCAGCAGCCTCGGACAGGGGGCCCCTTACGGCGAGCAGTACTTC. Translating it yields CSSSLGQGAPYGEQYF.